This TCR beta chain was captured in a study of T cell changes during pregnancy in multiple sclerosis. Generated by immunoSEQ multiplex PCR, the TCRdb table keeps only in-frame clones and is missing some. In the table there are about 80,000 clones, about 90% of which are singletons. CDR3 length: 16 amino acids. The V gene's germline CDR1 is LNHDA and CDR2 SQIVND (reference sequence). With 1 base clipped from V and 4 bases from J, the junction kept 6 bases outside the gene matches. This TCR was sampled from a female donor with multiple sclerosis, enrolled in a pregnancy study. V and J are TRBV19 and TRBJ2-7; 11 bases match TRBD1. The sample was peripheral blood, taken before pregnancy. In DNA, the CDR3 is TGTGCCAGTAGTATAGCCGGACAGGGGGCTTTTTACGAGCAGTACTTC. It specifies CASSIAGQGAFYEQYF.